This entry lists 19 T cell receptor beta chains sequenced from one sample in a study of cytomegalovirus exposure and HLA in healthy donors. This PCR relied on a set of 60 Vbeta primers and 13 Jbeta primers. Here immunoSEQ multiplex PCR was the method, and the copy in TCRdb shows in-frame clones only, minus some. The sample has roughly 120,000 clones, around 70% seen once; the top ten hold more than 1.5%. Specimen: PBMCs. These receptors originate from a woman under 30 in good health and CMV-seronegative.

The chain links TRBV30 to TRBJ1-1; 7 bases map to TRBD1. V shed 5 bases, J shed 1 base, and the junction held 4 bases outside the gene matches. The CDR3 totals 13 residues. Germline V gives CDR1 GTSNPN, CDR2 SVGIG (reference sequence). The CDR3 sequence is CAWARQGNTEAFF. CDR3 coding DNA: TGTGCCTGGGCGAGACAGGGGAACACTGAAGCTTTCTTT.

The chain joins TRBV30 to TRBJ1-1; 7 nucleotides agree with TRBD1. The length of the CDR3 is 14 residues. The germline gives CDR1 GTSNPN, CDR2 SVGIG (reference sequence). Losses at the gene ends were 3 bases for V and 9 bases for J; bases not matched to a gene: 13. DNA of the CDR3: TGTGCCTGGAGCCGAGGGGGCGGTTCAACGCAAGCTTTCTTT. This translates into CAWSRGGGSTQAFF.

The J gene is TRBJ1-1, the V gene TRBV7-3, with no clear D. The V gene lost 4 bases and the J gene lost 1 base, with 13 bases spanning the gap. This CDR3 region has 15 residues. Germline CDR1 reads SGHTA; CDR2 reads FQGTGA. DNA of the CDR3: TGTGCCAGCAGCTCAGCCGCCGGGAAGAACACTGAAGCTTTCTTT. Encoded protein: CASSSAAGKNTEAFF.

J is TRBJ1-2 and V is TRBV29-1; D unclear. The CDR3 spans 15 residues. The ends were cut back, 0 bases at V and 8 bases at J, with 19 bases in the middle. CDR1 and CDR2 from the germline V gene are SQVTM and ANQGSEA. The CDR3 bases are TGCAGCGTTGAAGATCTACTACGGCAGAACCGCGGCTACACCTTC. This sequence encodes CSVEDLLRQNRGYTF.

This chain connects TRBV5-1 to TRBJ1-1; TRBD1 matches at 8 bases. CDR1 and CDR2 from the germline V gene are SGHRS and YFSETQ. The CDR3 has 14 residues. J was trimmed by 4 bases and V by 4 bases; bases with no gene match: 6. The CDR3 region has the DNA TGCGCCAGCAGCATAGACAGGGGCGCCACTGAAGCTTTCTTT. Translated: CASSIDRGATEAFF.

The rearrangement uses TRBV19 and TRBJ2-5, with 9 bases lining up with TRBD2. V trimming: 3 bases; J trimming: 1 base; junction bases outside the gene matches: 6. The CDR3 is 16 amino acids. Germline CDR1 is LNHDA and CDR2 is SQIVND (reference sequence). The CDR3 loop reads CASSIRGGGAQETQYF. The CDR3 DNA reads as TGTGCCAGTAGTATTCGGGGCGGGGGGGCCCAAGAGACCCAGTACTTC.

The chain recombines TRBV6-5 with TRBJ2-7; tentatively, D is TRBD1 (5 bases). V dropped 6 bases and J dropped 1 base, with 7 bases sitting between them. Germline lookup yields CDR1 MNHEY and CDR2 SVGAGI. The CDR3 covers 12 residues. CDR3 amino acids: CASRAGSYEQYF. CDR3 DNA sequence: TGTGCCAGCAGAGCAGGGTCCTACGAGCAGTACTTC.

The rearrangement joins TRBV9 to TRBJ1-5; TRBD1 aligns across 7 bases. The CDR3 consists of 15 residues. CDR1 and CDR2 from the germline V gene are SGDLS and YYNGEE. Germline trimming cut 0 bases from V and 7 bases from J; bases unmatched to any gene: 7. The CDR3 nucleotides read TGTGCCAGCAGCGTAGGACAGGGAGGAGAACAGCCCCAGCATTTT. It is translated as CASSVGQGGEQPQHF.

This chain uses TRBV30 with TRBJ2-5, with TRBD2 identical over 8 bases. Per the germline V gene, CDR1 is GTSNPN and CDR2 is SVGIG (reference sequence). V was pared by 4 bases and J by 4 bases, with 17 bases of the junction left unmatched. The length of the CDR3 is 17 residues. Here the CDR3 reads CAWTRGEGSGVGETQYF. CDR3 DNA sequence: TGTGCCTGGACGCGGGGGGAGGGTAGCGGGGTTGGAGAGACCCAGTACTTC.

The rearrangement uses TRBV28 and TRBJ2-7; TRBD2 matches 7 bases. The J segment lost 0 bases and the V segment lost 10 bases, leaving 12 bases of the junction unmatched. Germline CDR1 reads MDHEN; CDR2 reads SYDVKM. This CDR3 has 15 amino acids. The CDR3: CATTSRRGTSYEQYF. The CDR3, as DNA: TGTGCCACCACCTCACGGCGGGGGACCTCCTACGAGCAGTACTTC.

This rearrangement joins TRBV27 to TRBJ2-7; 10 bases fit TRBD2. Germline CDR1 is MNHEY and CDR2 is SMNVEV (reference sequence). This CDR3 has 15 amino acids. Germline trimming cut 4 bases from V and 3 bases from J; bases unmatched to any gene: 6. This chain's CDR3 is CASSWGSGGGYEQYF. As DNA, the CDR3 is TGTGCCAGCAGTTGGGGGAGCGGGGGGGGCTACGAGCAGTACTTC.

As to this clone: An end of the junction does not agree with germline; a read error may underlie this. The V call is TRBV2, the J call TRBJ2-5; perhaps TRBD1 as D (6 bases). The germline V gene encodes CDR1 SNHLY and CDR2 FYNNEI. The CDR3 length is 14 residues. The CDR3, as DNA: TGTGCCAGCAGTGAAGGGACAGTATTACTAGGCGTGAACTTC. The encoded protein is CASSEGTVLLGVNF.

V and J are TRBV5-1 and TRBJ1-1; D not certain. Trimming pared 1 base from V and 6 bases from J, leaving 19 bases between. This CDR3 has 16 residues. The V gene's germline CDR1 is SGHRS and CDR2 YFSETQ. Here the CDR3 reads CASSLRSTAHGAEAFF. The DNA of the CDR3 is TGCGCCAGCAGCTTGCGGAGTACAGCTCACGGGGCTGAAGCTTTCTTT.

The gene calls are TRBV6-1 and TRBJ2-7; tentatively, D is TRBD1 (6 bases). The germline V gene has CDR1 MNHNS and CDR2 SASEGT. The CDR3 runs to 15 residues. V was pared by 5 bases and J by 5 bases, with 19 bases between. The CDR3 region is CASSPLGGESNEQYF. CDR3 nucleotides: TGTGCCAGCAGTCCCCTAGGGGGTGAGAGTAACGAGCAGTACTTC.

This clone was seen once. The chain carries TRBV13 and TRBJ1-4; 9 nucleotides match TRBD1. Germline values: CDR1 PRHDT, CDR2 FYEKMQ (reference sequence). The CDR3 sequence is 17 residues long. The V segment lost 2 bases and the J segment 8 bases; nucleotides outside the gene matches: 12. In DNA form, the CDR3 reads TGTGCCAGCAGCTTAAACAGGAGACAGGGGGGCCCGGAAAAACTGTTTTTT. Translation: CASSLNRRQGGPEKLFF.

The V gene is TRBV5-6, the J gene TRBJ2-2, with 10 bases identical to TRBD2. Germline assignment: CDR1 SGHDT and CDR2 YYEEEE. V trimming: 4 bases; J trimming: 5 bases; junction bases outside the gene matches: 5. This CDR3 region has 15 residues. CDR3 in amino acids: CASSRAGGRTGELFF. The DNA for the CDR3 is TGTGCCAGCAGCCGAGCGGGGGGGCGTACCGGGGAGCTGTTTTTT.

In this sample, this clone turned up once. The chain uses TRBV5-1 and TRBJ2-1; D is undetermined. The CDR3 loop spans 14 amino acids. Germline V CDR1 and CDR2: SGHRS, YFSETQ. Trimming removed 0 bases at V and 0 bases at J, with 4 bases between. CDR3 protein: CASSLGASYNEQFF. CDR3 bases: TGCGCCAGCAGCTTGGGAGCCTCCTACAATGAGCAGTTCTTC.

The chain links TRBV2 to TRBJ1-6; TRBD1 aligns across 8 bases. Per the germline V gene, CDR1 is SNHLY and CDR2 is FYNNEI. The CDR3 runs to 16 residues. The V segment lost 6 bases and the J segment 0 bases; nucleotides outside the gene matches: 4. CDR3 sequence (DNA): TGTGCCAGCAGATCAGGGGGCAGCTCCTATAATTCACCCCTCCACTTT. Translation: CASRSGGSSYNSPLHF. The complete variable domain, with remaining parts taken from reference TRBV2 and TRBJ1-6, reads EPEVTQTPSHQVTQMGQEVILRCVPISNHLYFYWYRQILGQKVEFLVSFYNNEISEKSEIFDDQFSVERPDGSNFTLKIRSTKLEDSAMYFCASRSGGSSYNSPLHFGNGTRLTVT.

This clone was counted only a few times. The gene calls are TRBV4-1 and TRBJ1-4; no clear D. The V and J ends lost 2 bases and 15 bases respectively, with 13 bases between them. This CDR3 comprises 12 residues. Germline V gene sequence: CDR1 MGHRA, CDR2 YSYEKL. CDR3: CASSQPTGVMFF. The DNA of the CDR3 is TGCGCCAGCAGCCAACCCACTGGTGTGATGTTTTTT.